This TCR beta chain was observed in a study of regulatory T cells in long-lasting Graves disease. Building of the TCR beta libraries involved iRepertoire HTBI primers and Arm-PCR of CDR3 regions. A single record per CDR3 protein comes from TCRdb applying MiXCR to the multiplex PCR reads. The data hold about 420,000 distinct CDR3 sequences, with less than 25% observed a single time. Germline CDR1 is DFQATT and CDR2 is SNEGSKA (reference sequence). The CDR3 length is 14 residues. The V and J ends lost 5 bases and 8 bases respectively, with 22 bases between them. Time point described: persistent/refractory GD, antithyroid drugs over 5 years with positive TRAb. Extracted RNA from PBMCs served as the source of the TCR library.

This specimen consisted of peripheral blood mononuclear cells (PBMCs), obtained when the disease was refractory, from a patient treated with antithyroid drugs. The clonotype comes from a female donor with Graves disease. V gene TRBV20-1 combines with J gene TRBJ2-7; the D call may be TRBD1 or TRBD2 (5 bases each). CDR3 residues: CSARGPGQTQQQYF. The DNA of the CDR3 is TGCAGTGCTCGAGGGCCGGGGCAGACCCAACAGCAGTACTTC.